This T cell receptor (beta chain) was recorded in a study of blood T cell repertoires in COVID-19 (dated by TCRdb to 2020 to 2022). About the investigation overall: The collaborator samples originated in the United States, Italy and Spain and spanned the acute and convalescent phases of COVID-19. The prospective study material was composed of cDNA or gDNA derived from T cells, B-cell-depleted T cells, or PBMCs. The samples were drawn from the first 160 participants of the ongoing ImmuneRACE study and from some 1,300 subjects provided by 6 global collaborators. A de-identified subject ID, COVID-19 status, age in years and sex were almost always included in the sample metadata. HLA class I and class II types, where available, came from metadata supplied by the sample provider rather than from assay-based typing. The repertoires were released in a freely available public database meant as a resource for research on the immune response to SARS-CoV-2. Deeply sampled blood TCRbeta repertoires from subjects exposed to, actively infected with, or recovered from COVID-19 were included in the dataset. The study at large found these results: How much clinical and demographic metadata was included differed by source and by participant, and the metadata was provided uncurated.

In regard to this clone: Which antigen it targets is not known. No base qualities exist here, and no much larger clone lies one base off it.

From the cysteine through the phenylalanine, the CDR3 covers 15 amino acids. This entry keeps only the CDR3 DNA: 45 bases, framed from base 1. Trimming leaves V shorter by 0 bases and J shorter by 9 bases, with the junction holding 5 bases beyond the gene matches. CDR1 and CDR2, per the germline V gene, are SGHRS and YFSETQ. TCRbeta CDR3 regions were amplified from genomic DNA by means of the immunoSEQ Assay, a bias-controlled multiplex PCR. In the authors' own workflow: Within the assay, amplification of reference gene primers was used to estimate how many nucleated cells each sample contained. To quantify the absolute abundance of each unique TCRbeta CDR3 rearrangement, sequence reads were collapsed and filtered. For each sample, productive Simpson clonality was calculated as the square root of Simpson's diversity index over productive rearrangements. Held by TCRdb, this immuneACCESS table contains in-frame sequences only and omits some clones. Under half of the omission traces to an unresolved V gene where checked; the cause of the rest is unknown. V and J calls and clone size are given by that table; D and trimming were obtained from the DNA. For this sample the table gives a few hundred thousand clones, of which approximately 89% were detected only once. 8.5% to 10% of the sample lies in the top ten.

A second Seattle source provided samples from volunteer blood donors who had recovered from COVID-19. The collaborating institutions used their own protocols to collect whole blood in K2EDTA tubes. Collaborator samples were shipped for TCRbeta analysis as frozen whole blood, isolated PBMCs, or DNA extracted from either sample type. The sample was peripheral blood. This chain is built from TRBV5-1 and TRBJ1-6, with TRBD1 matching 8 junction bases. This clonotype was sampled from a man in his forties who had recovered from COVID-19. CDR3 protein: CASSLGQGARSPLHF. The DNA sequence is TGCGCCAGCAGCTTGGGTCAGGGGGCGCGTTCACCCCTCCACTTT.